The present T cell receptor (beta chain) was sequenced within a study of beta chain features in type 1 diabetes. Across the whole study: The study found patients and healthy donors alike in age, gender and cell yields. Whole-study findings and limits: All four CD4+ subsets from Type 1 diabetes patients carried moderately but significantly shorter TCRB CDR3s. The study found fewer insertions and more deletions at VDJ junctions in type 1 diabetes patients.

The CDR3 has 13 amino acids. CDR1 is SQVTM and CDR2 is ANQGSEA in the germline V gene. The junction had 3 bases not matched to a gene; V was cut back by 7 bases and J by 6 bases. This clone came up a few times. Its antigen is not known. The authors took one heparinised blood draw, averaging about 120 mL, from each donor. The study reverse transcribed the entire isolated RNA, so it sequenced expressed TCRB transcripts. The read count averaged approximately 3.5 million across naive, central memory and regulatory T cell samples. Method: immunoSEQ multiplex PCR; TCRdb's copy keeps in-frame clones and lacks some. The table records 600,000 to 700,000 clones, 13% of them present only once.

The specimen sequenced was naive CD4+ T cells from blood. The sequence was obtained from a man aged 18 to 35 with type 1 diabetes. The rearrangement links TRBV29-1 to TRBJ1-4, with 12 bases matching TRBD1. CDR3: CSAGTGGDEKLFF. In nucleotides, the CDR3 is TGCAGCGCCGGGACAGGGGGCGATGAAAAACTGTTTTTT.